Each of the 7 T cell receptor beta chains below was sequenced from the same sample in a study of blood T cell repertoires in COVID-19. Here immunoSEQ multiplex PCR was the method, and the copy in TCRdb shows in-frame clones only, minus some. The top ten clones hold roughly 3.6% of a sample with approximately 300,000 clones, around 90% of them seen once. Sequenced input: peripheral blood. These receptors all stem from a woman aged 40 to 49 with acute or convalescent COVID-19.

The rearrangement joins TRBV7-9 to TRBJ2-5; 9 bases are a match to TRBD1. This CDR3 is 15 amino acids long. In germline, CDR1 is SEHNR, CDR2 FQNEAQ (reference sequence). V shed 5 bases and J 0 bases; nucleotides not matched to a gene: 4. This CDR3 is CASSPGTGNQETQYF. CDR3 DNA sequence: TGTGCCAGCAGCCCCGGGACAGGGAACCAAGAGACCCAGTACTTC.

The CDR3 DNA reads as TGTGCCAGCAGTGAAAGGGGACAGGGCTTGTACGAGCAGTACGTC. Amino acid sequence: CASSERGQGLYEQYV. V is TRBV2 and J is TRBJ2-7; 9 bases are a match to TRBD1. CDR3 length equals 15 residues. The germline V gene encodes CDR1 SNHLY and CDR2 FYNNEI. The V segment lost 2 bases and the J segment 4 bases; nucleotides outside the gene matches: 6.

The V gene is TRBV9, the J gene TRBJ1-2, with 10 bases aligning to TRBD1. Germline V gene data show CDR1 as SGDLS and CDR2 as YYNGEE. There are 16 residues in the CDR3. The V segment lost 0 bases and the J segment 6 bases; nucleotides outside the gene matches: 8. The CDR3 sequence: CASSVGVTGGQDGYTF. The CDR3 region has the DNA TGTGCCAGCAGCGTAGGGGTGACAGGGGGCCAGGATGGCTACACCTTC.

This sequence joins TRBV9 and TRBJ2-3; 10 nucleotides agree with TRBD2. Germline V CDR1 and CDR2: SGDLS, YYNGEE. The CDR3 contains 16 residues. After removal of 2 bases from V and 3 bases from J, the junction contained 6 bases not matched to a gene. The CDR3 DNA sequence: TGTGCCAGCAGCGTTCGACTAGCGGGCCTGACAGATACGCAGTATTTT. It yields the protein CASSVRLAGLTDTQYF.

This rearrangement joins TRBV14 to TRBJ2-7, with unresolved D. V lost 4 bases and J 4 bases, leaving 17 bases between the germline ends. The CDR3 covers 15 residues. Germline V gene data show CDR1 as SGHDN and CDR2 as FVKESK. This CDR3 reads CASSRAPYRMYEQYV. The DNA of the CDR3 is TGTGCCAGCAGCCGGGCACCTTACAGAATGTACGAGCAGTACGTC.

This chain connects TRBV7-8 to TRBJ1-2; 7 bases are a match to TRBD1. The J segment lost 4 bases and the V segment lost 1 base, leaving 6 bases of the junction unmatched. There are 15 residues in the CDR3. The germline V gene encodes CDR1 SGHVS and CDR2 FQNEAQ. The CDR3, as DNA: TGTGCCAGCAGCTTAGAGAGGGGGCGGTTCTATGGCTACACCTTC. Protein sequence: CASSLERGRFYGYTF.

This clone was detected once. This chain joins TRBV24-1 and TRBJ1-3; D is unresolved. Deletions cut 7 bases from V and 3 bases from J, with 24 bases between. Germline V gene lookup returns CDR1 KGHDR and CDR2 SFDVKD. This CDR3 region has 18 residues. CDR3 sequence reads: CATRTTVPGLDYGNTIYF. CDR3 coding DNA: TGTGCCACCAGAACCACAGTGCCCGGCCTGGACTATGGAAACACCATATATTTT.